A selection of T cell receptor beta chains follows, all from one sample in a study of T-cell reconstitution after alpha-beta-depleted transplantation in children. TCRdb redid the calling of the PCR reads with MiXCR, one entry per CDR3 protein. The repertoire includes more than 45,000 distinct CDR3 sequences, roughly 52% of them detected once, and more than 30% sits in the top ten. Sequencing was performed on peripheral blood, taken before TCRalphabeta/CD19-depleted stem cell transplant. All receptors come from a boy under two years old with SCID, due to receive a stem cell transplant. The CDR3 runs from the conserved cysteine through the conserved F or W. The order of the fields is V gene, J gene, clone size, D gene, CDR3 protein, CDR3 DNA. The D gene is left open where the match is weak. Clone sizes are given selectively: once, few, many, or a class where the clone is expanded.

TRBV20-1	TRBJ2-7	NA	TRBD1	CSARRTGGNEQYF	TGCAGTGCTAGACGGACAGGGGGAAACGAGCAGTACTTC
TRBV7-3	TRBJ2-1	NA	TRBD2	CASSWGGAPNEQFF	TGTGCCAGCAGCTGGGGAGGGGCCCCCAATGAGCAGTTCTTC
TRBV9	TRBJ1-4	NA	TRBD1	CASSVGQGASEKLFF	TGTGCCAGCAGCGTCGGACAGGGGGCGAGTGAAAAACTGTTTTTT
TRBV4-1	TRBJ2-7	NA	TRBD1	CASSLDGTAYEQYF	TGCGCCAGCAGCCTTGACGGGACAGCCTACGAGCAGTACTTC
TRBV4-1	TRBJ2-1	few	NA	CASSRVFLEGGRNEQFF	TGCGCCAGCAGCCGGGTATTCCTTGAGGGGGGGCGGAATGAGCAGTTCTTC
TRBV10-3	TRBJ2-7	NA	TRBD1	CAISEVRQGRTEQYF	TGTGCCATCAGTGAGGTGAGACAGGGGCGTACCGAGCAGTACTTC
TRBV20-1	TRBJ1-1	NA	NA	CSASRGPQGEAFF	TGCAGTGCTAGTCGTGGCCCACAAGGGGAAGCTTTCTTT
TRBV5-4	TRBJ2-1	once	TRBD2	CASSWEIGGSSYNEQFF	TGTGCCAGCAGCTGGGAGATCGGGGGGAGCTCCTACAATGAGCAGTTCTTC
TRBV12-2	TRBJ1-3	NA	NA	CASRLVGAPVGNTIYF	TGTGCAAGTCGCTTAGTCGGGGCGCCGGTCGGAAACACCATATATTTT
TRBV9	TRBJ2-5	NA	NA	CASSVVWGGQETQYF	TGTGCCAGCAGCGTAGTTTGGGGCGGTCAAGAGACCCAGTACTTC
TRBV3-1	TRBJ2-7	once	NA	CASSLDLGAYEQYF	TGTGCCAGCAGCCTCGATTTGGGGGCCTACGAGCAGTACTTC
TRBV6-4	TRBJ2-3	few	NA	CASSEAGPTDTQYF	TGTGCCAGCAGTGAGGCTGGGCCCACAGATACGCAGTATTTT
TRBV6-5	TRBJ2-7	NA	TRBD1	CASSYSGTGHREQYF	TGTGCCAGCAGTTACTCGGGGACAGGGCATCGCGAGCAGTACTTC
TRBV28	TRBJ2-7	NA	NA	CASSLRGDILLREQYF	TGTGCCAGCAGTTTAAGGGGGGACATCCTCTTGCGCGAGCAGTACTTC
TRBV7-8	TRBJ1-1	few	TRBD1	CASSPDRDDTEAFF	TGTGCCAGCAGCCCCGACAGGGATGATACTGAAGCTTTCTTT
TRBV6-1	TRBJ2-2	NA	TRBD2	CASSEYGGGNTGELFF	TGTGCCAGCAGTGAATATGGCGGGGGGAACACCGGGGAGCTGTTTTTT
TRBV12-3/TRBV12-4	TRBJ1-5	few	NA	CASSLPGRWGNQPQHF	TGTGCCAGCAGTCTCCCGGGACGGTGGGGGAACCAGCCCCAGCATTTT
TRBV9	TRBJ2-7	few	TRBD2	CASSVGAGGVDEQYF	TGTGCCAGCAGCGTAGGTGCGGGGGGCGTGGACGAGCAGTACTTC
TRBV4-2	TRBJ2-7	many	TRBD2	CASSQEIASGYEQYF	TGTGCCAGCAGCCAAGAAATCGCTAGCGGTTACGAGCAGTACTTC
TRBV3-1	TRBJ2-3	NA	NA	CASSQGFDTQYF	TGTGCCAGCAGCCAAGGCTTTGATACGCAGTATTTT
TRBV7-8	TRBJ1-6	medium-sized	NA	CASSPTVGTLTWTPLHF	TGTGCCAGCAGCCCAACGGTGGGGACCCTAACGTGGACACCCCTCCACTTT
TRBV28	TRBJ1-3	NA	NA	CASTFAGGAGNTIYF	TGTGCCAGCACCTTCGCCGGGGGTGCTGGAAACACCATATATTTT
TRBV2	TRBJ2-7	NA	TRBD2	CASSGPAGVLYEQYF	TGTGCCAGCAGTGGCCCAGCGGGAGTTTTGTACGAGCAGTACTTC
TRBV4-2	TRBJ2-3	few	NA	CASSYEKGLFGDTQYF	TGTGCCAGCAGTTACGAAAAGGGCCTCTTTGGAGATACGCAGTATTTT
TRBV15	TRBJ1-5	few	NA	CATSSNANQPQHF	TGTGCCACCAGCAGTAACGCGAATCAGCCCCAGCATTTT
TRBV6-2/TRBV6-3	TRBJ2-1	few	TRBD2	CASSLMGAGGLSRNEQFF	TGTGCCAGCAGCCTGATGGGTGCGGGGGGGCTGTCGCGGAATGAGCAGTTCTTC
TRBV15	TRBJ2-7	NA	NA	CATSRDQEGGEQYF	TGTGCCACCAGCAGAGATCAAGAGGGGGGCGAGCAGTACTTC
TRBV4-3	TRBJ1-1	NA	TRBD1	CASSQMGQGDTEAFF	TGCGCCAGCAGCCAAATGGGACAGGGTGACACTGAAGCTTTCTTT
TRBV15	TRBJ1-4	NA	TRBD1	CATRGTGDEKLFF	TGTGCCACCAGAGGGACAGGGGATGAAAAACTGTTTTTT
TRBV7-9	TRBJ1-1	NA	TRBD1	CASSWGQLMNTEAFF	TGTGCCAGCAGCTGGGGACAGCTCATGAACACTGAAGCTTTCTTT
TRBV5-1	TRBJ2-7	NA	NA	CASSPKRSIREPNYEQYF	TGCGCCAGCAGCCCAAAGAGGTCCATACGGGAGCCCAACTACGAGCAGTACTTC
TRBV5-1	TRBJ2-3	few	NA	CASSLPADTQYF	TGCGCCAGCAGCTTGCCGGCAGATACGCAGTATTTT
TRBV5-1	TRBJ2-1	large	NA	CASSVRGGGYNEQFF	TGCGCCAGCAGCGTAAGGGGGGGGGGCTACAATGAGCAGTTCTTC
TRBV5-1	TRBJ2-7	NA	NA	CASSLAGPHSYEQYF	TGCGCCAGCAGCTTGGCAGGGCCCCACTCCTACGAGCAGTACTTC
TRBV7-9	TRBJ1-2	few	NA	CASSLIGQGGGYTF	TGTGCCAGCAGCTTAATTGGGCAGGGCGGCGGCTACACCTTC
TRBV20-1	TRBJ2-3	NA	TRBD1	CSARAPYRGRDTDTQYF	TGCAGTGCTAGAGCCCCCTACAGGGGGCGCGACACAGATACGCAGTATTTT
TRBV12-3/TRBV12-4	TRBJ2-2	once	NA	CASSLAALGPGELFF	TGTGCCAGCAGTTTGGCAGCCTTAGGGCCCGGGGAGCTGTTTTTT
TRBV20-1	TRBJ2-3	few	NA	CSAFRAGTDTQYF	TGCAGTGCTTTCCGGGCGGGGACAGATACGCAGTATTTT
TRBV4-1	TRBJ1-2	NA	NA	CASSQDQNRGYTF	TGCGCCAGCAGCCAAGATCAGAACCGAGGCTACACCTTC
TRBV5-1	TRBJ2-7	NA	NA	CASSPGTAYEQYF	TGCGCCAGCAGCCCCGGGACGGCCTACGAGCAGTACTTC
TRBV15	TRBJ2-2	few	TRBD1	CATKAKDRAITGELFF	TGTGCCACCAAAGCCAAAGACAGGGCTATCACCGGGGAGCTGTTTTTT
TRBV15	TRBJ2-3	few	NA	CATSRAPGDTDTQYF	TGTGCCACCAGCAGAGCTCCGGGGGACACAGATACGCAGTATTTT
TRBV12-3/TRBV12-4	TRBJ1-5	NA	NA	CASNLLEGRNQPQHF	TGTGCCAGCAATTTGTTAGAGGGAAGAAATCAGCCCCAGCATTTT
TRBV7-2	TRBJ1-6	NA	NA	CASSLAQDGSPLHF	TGTGCCAGCAGCTTAGCGCAGGATGGGTCACCCCTCCACTTT
TRBV13	TRBJ2-7	NA	TRBD1	CASRQGASYEQYF	TGTGCCAGCCGACAGGGGGCTAGCTACGAGCAGTACTTC
TRBV5-1	TRBJ2-1	NA	NA	CASIWDPASYNEQFF	TGCGCCAGCATTTGGGACCCGGCTTCCTACAATGAGCAGTTCTTC
TRBV6-5	TRBJ2-1	few	TRBD2	CASSYSGGDYNEQFF	TGTGCCAGCAGTTATAGCGGGGGGGATTACAATGAGCAGTTCTTC